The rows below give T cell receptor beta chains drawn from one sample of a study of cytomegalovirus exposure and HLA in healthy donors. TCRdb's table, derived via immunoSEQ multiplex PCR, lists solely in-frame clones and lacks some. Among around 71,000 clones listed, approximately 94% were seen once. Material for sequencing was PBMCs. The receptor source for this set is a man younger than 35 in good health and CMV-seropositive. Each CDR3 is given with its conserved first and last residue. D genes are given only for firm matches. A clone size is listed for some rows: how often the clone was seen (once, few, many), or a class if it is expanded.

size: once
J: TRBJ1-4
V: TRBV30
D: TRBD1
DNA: TGTGCCTGTTCGACAGGGACTAATGAAAAACTGTTTTTT
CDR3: CACSTGTNEKLFF

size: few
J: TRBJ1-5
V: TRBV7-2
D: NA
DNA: TGTGCCAGCAGCTTACGGGTATCCGGGCAGCCCCAGCATTTT
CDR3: CASSLRVSGQPQHF

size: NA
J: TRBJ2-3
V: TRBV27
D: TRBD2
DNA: TGTGCCAGCAGTTCTTCATACCTAGCGGGGGGGCCAGATACGCAGTATTTT
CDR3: CASSSSYLAGGPDTQYF

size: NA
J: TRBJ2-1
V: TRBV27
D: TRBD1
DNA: TGTGCCAGCAGATCTGGACAGGGGGCGTACAATGAGCAGTTCTTC
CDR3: CASRSGQGAYNEQFF

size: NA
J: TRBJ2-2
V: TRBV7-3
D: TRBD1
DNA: TGTGCCAGCAGCTCCAGGGGACAGGGGTCTCACACCGGGGAGCTGTTTTTT
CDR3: CASSSRGQGSHTGELFF

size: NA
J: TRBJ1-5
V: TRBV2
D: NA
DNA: TGTGCCAGCAATTCCGGCGGTAGCAATCAGCCCCAGCATTTT
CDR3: CASNSGGSNQPQHF

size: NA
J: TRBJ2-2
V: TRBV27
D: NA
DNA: TGTGCCAGCAGTTCCCAGGGACTCACCGGGGAGCTGTTTTTT
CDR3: CASSSQGLTGELFF

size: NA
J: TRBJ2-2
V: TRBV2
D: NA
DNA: TGTGCCAGCATCCGGGATCGCAACACCGGGGAGCTGTTTTTT
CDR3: CASIRDRNTGELFF

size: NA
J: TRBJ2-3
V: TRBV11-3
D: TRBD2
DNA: TGTGCCAGCAGCTTCGGGACTAGCGGGAAAGATACGCAGTATTTT
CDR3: CASSFGTSGKDTQYF

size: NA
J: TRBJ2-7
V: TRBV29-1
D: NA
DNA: TGCAGCGTTGAAGGTCTTAGGGGGAGGGCCGCGGGCGAGCAGTACTTC
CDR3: CSVEGLRGRAAGEQYF

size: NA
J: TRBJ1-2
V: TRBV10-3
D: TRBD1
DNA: TGTGCCATCAGTGAGTTGGGACAGGGGGCCGATGGCTACACCTTC
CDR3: CAISELGQGADGYTF

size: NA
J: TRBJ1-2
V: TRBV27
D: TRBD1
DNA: TGTGCCAGCAGTCCGGGACAGGGGGGTGGCTACACCTTC
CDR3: CASSPGQGGGYTF

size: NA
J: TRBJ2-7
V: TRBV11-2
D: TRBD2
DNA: TGTGCCAGCACTGAGAGACTAGCGGGAAATTACGAGCAGTACTTC
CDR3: CASTERLAGNYEQYF

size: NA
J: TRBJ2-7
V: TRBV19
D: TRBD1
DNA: TGTGCCAGTAGTATCTTTGCTGGGACAGCCTACGAGCAGTACTTC
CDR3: CASSIFAGTAYEQYF

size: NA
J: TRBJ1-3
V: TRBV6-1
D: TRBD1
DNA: TGTGCCAGCAGTGGACTAAGGGGGCTCGGAAACACCATATATTTT
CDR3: CASSGLRGLGNTIYF

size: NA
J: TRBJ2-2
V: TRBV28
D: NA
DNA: TGTGCCAGCAGCAGCCCGGGGACCGGGGAGCTGTTTTTT
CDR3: CASSSPGTGELFF

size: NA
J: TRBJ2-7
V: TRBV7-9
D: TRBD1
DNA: TGTGCCAGCAGCTTCGGACAGGCCGCCTACGAGCAGTACTTC
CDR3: CASSFGQAAYEQYF